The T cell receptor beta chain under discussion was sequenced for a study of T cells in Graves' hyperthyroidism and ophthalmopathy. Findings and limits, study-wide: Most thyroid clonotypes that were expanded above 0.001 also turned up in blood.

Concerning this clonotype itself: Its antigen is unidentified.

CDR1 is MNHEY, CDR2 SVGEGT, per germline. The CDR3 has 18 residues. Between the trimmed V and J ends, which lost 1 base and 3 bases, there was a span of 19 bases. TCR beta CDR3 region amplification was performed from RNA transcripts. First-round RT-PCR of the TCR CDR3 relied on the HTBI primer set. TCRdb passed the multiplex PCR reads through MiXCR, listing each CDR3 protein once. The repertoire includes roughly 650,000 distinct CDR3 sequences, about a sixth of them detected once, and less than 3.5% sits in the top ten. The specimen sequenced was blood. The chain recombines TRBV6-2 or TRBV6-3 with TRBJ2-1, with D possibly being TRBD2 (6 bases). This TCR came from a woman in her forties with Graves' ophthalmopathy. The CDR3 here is CASSYLILRLANYNEQFF. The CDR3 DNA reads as TGTGCCAGCAGTTACTTAATTTTAAGGCTAGCGAACTACAATGAGCAGTTCTTC.